Reported below is one T cell receptor beta chain. Its antigen is not identified. This record comes from a study of OX40 agonist ivuxolimab in advanced cancers. Whole-study findings and limits: Not determined was the antigen specificity of the expanded peripheral T cells. Expanded clones were, on average, more numerous in CD8+ T cells than in CD4+.

V lost 7 bases to trimming and J lost 2 bases, with 14 bases between them. Germline V gene data show CDR1 as MNHNS and CDR2 as SASEGT. This CDR3 contains 15 residues. The repertoire was sequenced with immunoSEQ multiplex PCR; TCRdb's copy has only in-frame clones and lacks some. The table has some 130,000 clones, more than 80% seen once. The sample here was CD4+ or CD8+ T cells sorted from blood, taken in a trial of the OX40 agonist ivuxolimab. The origin of this receptor is an adult with an advanced solid tumor such as melanoma, head and neck, liver or kidney cancer. This chain connects TRBV6-1 to TRBJ1-4; a weak D match, TRBD1 (5 bases). The CDR3 DNA reads TGTGCCAGCACCCCAACGGGGGGTACTAATGAAAAACTGTTTTTT. Amino acids: CASTPTGGTNEKLFF.